The 9 T cell receptor beta chains presented below share a single source sample, sequenced in a study of beta chain features in type 1 diabetes. Every bit of the isolated RNA underwent reverse transcription, so sequencing read expressed TCRB transcripts. The protocol was immunoSEQ multiplex PCR, while the TCRdb copy is restricted to in-frame clones and leaves out a portion. The data contain some 370,000 clones, around 10% of them singletons. Regarding the study as a whole: Type 1 diabetes patients had TCRB CDR3s that were shorter (moderately but significantly so) in all four CD4+ subsets.

These receptors' antigens are unknown. The sample consisted of central memory CD4+ T cells from blood. The receptors shown here come from a man in his thirties or forties with type 1 diabetes.

This clone has more than one count but fewer than ten. V is TRBV7-9 and J is TRBJ2-7, with TRBD2 matching over 7 bases. J was trimmed by 0 bases and V by 5 bases; bases with no gene match: 4. The CDR3 runs to 14 residues. Germline V CDR1 and CDR2: SEHNR, FQNEAQ (reference sequence). The CDR3 region has the DNA TGTGCCAGCAGCCTCCTAGCGGTCTCCTACGAGCAGTACTTC. This sequence encodes CASSLLAVSYEQYF.

The chain joins TRBV7-2 to TRBJ2-5; 10 nucleotides match TRBD1. The J segment lost 5 bases and the V segment lost 3 bases, leaving 3 bases of the junction unmatched. This CDR3 is 14 amino acids long. Looked up from germline, CDR1 is SGHTA and CDR2 is FQGNSA. The CDR3 DNA reads TGTGCCAGCAGCTTGGACAGGGGGTGGGAGACCCAGTACTTC. Its protein is CASSLDRGWETQYF.

A few counts support this clone. The chain employs TRBV10-3 and TRBJ1-3; D unclear. The V gene's germline CDR1 is ENHRY and CDR2 SYGVKD. V was shortened by 7 bases and J by 0 bases, with 7 bases between the two germline ends. The CDR3 consists of 13 residues. This chain's CDR3 is CAIKESSGNTIYF. As DNA, the CDR3 is TGTGCCATCAAGGAGTCCTCTGGAAACACCATATATTTT.

In DNA, the CDR3 is TGTGCCCCAAGGCGAGGGAGGGCCTACGAGCAGTACTTC. This translates into CAPRRGRAYEQYF. The chain has TRBV30 and TRBJ2-5, with 7 bases fitting TRBD2. The DNA end favors TRBJ2-7, so the J call may be wrong. The length of the CDR3 is 13 residues. Per the germline V gene, CDR1 is GTSNPN and CDR2 is SVGIG (reference sequence).

This clone was counted only a few times. As DNA, the CDR3 is TGTGCCAGTAGTATCACTGTCTTGCGTGGCGCTGAAGCTTTCTTT. It is translated as CASSITVLRGAEAFF. The chain recombines TRBV19 with TRBJ1-1; no firm D call. Germline V gene lookup returns CDR1 LNHDA and CDR2 SQIVND (reference sequence). Trimming stripped 3 bases from V and 6 bases from J, with 17 bases between. The CDR3 contains 15 residues.

The sample holds a few counts of this clone. This same CDR3 is encoded by further DNA sequences in the sample. The rearrangement uses TRBV18 and TRBJ1-1; D is ambiguous. CDR3 length: 14 residues. The germline gives CDR1 KGHSH, CDR2 LQKENI. Trimming removed 1 base from V and 0 bases from J, with 6 bases in between. The CDR3 DNA sequence: TGTGCCAGCTCACCACAAGGCTTGAACACTGAAGCTTTCTTT. This codes for CASSPQGLNTEAFF.

This clone was counted a few times. V usage is TRBV20-1 and J usage is TRBJ2-1; D uncertain. Germline values: CDR1 DFQATT, CDR2 SNEGSKA (reference sequence). V was clipped by 6 bases and J by 6 bases, with 9 bases between them. This CDR3 spans 11 amino acids. The CDR3 here is CSAGPRNEQFF. In DNA form, the CDR3 reads TGCAGTGCAGGGCCCCGCAATGAGCAGTTCTTC.

The V and J genes are TRBV27 and TRBJ2-7; D gene uncertain. The CDR3 loop spans 14 amino acids. V shed 3 bases and J shed 0 bases, with 9 bases lying between them. Per the germline V gene, CDR1 is MNHEY and CDR2 is SMNVEV (reference sequence). The CDR3 nucleotides are TGTGCCAGCAGTTTCACAGATAACTCCTACGAGCAGTACTTC. Protein sequence: CASSFTDNSYEQYF.

The J gene is TRBJ2-5, the V gene TRBV4-2; 11 bases map to TRBD2. The trim removed 0 bases at V and 4 bases at J, leaving 10 bases unmatched. This CDR3 is built from 18 residues. The V gene's germline CDR1 is LGHNA and CDR2 YNFKEQ. The CDR3 coding sequence is TGTGCCAGCAGCCAAGAATCAACGGCTAGCGGGAGGTCAGAGACCCAGTACTTC. Its protein product is CASSQESTASGRSETQYF.